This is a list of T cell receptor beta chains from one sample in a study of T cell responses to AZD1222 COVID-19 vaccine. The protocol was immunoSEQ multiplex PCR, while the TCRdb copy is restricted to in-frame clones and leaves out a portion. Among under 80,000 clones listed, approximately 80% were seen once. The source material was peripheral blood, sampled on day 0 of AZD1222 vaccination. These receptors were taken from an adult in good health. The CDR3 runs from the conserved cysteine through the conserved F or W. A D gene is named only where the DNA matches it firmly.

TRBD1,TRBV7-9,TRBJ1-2,CASAAAYRQGYPYTF
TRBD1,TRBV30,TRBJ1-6,CAWRRDRGLDGSSPLHF
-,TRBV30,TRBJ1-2,CAWRTGSYGYTF
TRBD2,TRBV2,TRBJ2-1,CASSEPLAGLNEQFF
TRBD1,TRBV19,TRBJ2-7,CASSWDSSYEQYF
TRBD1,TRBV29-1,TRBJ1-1,CSVDSGTGVGTEAFF
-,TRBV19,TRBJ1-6,CASIKGMGRRAYNSPLHF
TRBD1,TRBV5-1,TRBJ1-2,CASSFDRADYGYTF
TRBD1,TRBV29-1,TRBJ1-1,CSVATPVGGRRSNTEAFF
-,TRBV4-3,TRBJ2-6,CASSQEEGQSGANVLTF